This T cell receptor (beta chain) was captured in a study of T-cell reconstitution after alpha-beta-depleted transplantation in children. Trimming left V 1 base short and J 11 bases short, with 12 bases between. Germline lookup yields CDR1 SEHNR and CDR2 FQNEAQ (reference sequence). This CDR3 has 13 residues. This clonotype appeared many times. Researchers prepared the TCRbeta library using unique molecular identifiers, the study reports. Via MiXCR, TCRdb re-called the PCR reads, giving one row per CDR3 protein. The sample lists more than 200,000 distinct CDR3 sequences, over 9.5% occurring once. This TCR was recovered from a human donor who donated a stem cell graft to a child with SCID. The genes are TRBV7-9 and TRBJ2-1, with a weak D call TRBD1 (6 bases). The sequencing here drew on PBMCs from the stem cell graft donor, taken from the stem cell graft. DNA of the CDR3: TGTGCCAGCAGCTTAGGAGGGGGATCCCAGCAGTTCTTC. It translates to CASSLGGGSQQFF. The complete variable domain, with remaining parts taken from reference TRBV7-9 and TRBJ2-1, reads DTGVSQNPRHKITKRGQNVTFRCDPISEHNRLYWYRQTLGQGPEFLTYFQNEAQLEKSRLLSDRFSAERPKGSFSTLEIQRTEQGDSAMYLCASSLGGGSQQFFGPGTRLTVL.